Below, 3 T cell receptor beta chains from the same sample are listed, as sequenced in a study of T-cell reconstitution after alpha-beta-depleted transplantation in children. Unique molecular identifiers were built into the TCRbeta library. TCRdb itself ran the PCR reads through MiXCR, one entry per CDR3 protein. The sample consists of about 540,000 distinct CDR3 sequences, around 16% of them appearing once. The sequenced sample was PBMCs from the stem cell graft donor, obtained from the stem cell graft. The source is a human donor who donated a stem cell graft to a child with acute lymphoblastic leukemia.

With respect to this clonotype: The junction does not match germline at one end; this may be a read error. This chain connects TRBV20-1 to TRBJ2-1; TRBD2 matches at 7 bases. Germline values: CDR1 DFQATT, CDR2 SNEGSKA (reference sequence). The CDR3 loop spans 17 amino acids. The CDR3 region is CCARAQRGGRAYNEQFF. In nucleotides, the CDR3 is TGCTGTGCTAGAGCCCAGCGCGGGGGAAGGGCCTACAATGAGCAGTTCTTC.

This clonotype was picked up a small number of times. The gene calls are TRBV5-1 and TRBJ2-1; 10 bases match TRBD2. This CDR3 spans 18 amino acids. Losses at the gene ends were 6 bases for V and 4 bases for J; bases not matched to a gene: 16. Germline V gene lookup returns CDR1 SGHRS and CDR2 YFSETQ. CDR3 sequence: CASTIFGKFSGRYNEQFF. The CDR3 DNA follows: TGCGCCAGCACCATCTTCGGAAAATTTAGCGGGAGGTACAATGAGCAGTTCTTC.

The V call is TRBV2, the J call TRBJ2-4, with a tentative D call TRBD1 (6 bases). The CDR3 contains 17 residues. The germline gives CDR1 SNHLY, CDR2 FYNNEI. V lost 0 bases, J lost 10 bases, and 22 bases lay in between. Written as DNA, the CDR3 is TGTGCCAGCAGTGAAGCGCTTTACAGGACAGACCTAGATATTCAGTACTTC. It yields the protein CASSEALYRTDLDIQYF.